These T cell receptor beta chains were read from a single sample in a study of Ad26.COV2.S vaccination and SARS-CoV-2 variants. Some clones are missing from TCRdb's copy, which holds only in-frame ones; the method was immunoSEQ multiplex PCR. The table shows about 350,000 clones, with roughly 85% occurring only once. This specimen was peripheral blood, taken in a trial of Ad26.COV2.S vaccine versus placebo. The receptors here all came from a person aged 18-65 years who received the Ad26.COV2.S COVID-19 vaccine or a placebo. The conserved cysteine and the conserved F or W are not part of the CDR3 here. Fields, in order: CDR3 length, V gene, J gene, clone size, CDR3 protein. Clone sizes are given selectively: once, few, many, or a class where the clone is expanded.

14	TRBV12-1	TRBJ2-5	NA	ASSFDPSGSRETQY
16	TRBV6-2/TRBV6-3	TRBJ2-2	NA	ASSYPTRTGAGTGELF
15	TRBV30	TRBJ2-3	NA	AWSPDKWEGLADTQY
15	TRBV2	TRBJ2-5	NA	ASSDTGGASYPGTQY
13	TRBV18	TRBJ2-7	NA	ASSPTALSGTEQY
16	TRBV9	TRBJ2-7	NA	ASSVGISGRGGSREQY
14	TRBV6-6	TRBJ2-1	NA	ASNPGGPGRNNEQF
16	TRBV6-2/TRBV6-3	TRBJ2-1	NA	ASSYSPGTSGSMDEQF
14	TRBV6-5	TRBJ2-5	NA	ASSSTTATLQETQY
14	TRBV19	TRBJ2-2	NA	ASSMGQGLKTGELF
12	TRBV23-1	TRBJ2-7	NA	ASSHTGGPYEQY
14	TRBV5-1	TRBJ2-3	NA	ASSFLGTGSADTQY
13	TRBV7-9	TRBJ1-6	NA	ASRWGSSYNSPLH
15	TRBV21-1	TRBJ2-1	NA	ASSKEGCRVSYNEQF
11	TRBV10-1	TRBJ2-3	NA	ASSAQIPDTQY
11	TRBV2	TRBJ2-7	many	ASTDTRSYEQY
12	TRBV11-2	TRBJ2-2	NA	ASSFPGLYGELF
14	TRBV6-5	TRBJ1-2	few	ASSYPSDTGHYGYT
13	TRBV10-3	TRBJ1-6	NA	AIKEGYSYNSPLH
9	TRBV28	TRBJ1-2	NA	ASRRDAGYT
13	TRBV28	TRBJ1-6	NA	ASSPTGNRNSPLH
13	TRBV7-2	TRBJ2-1	few	ASSSLGDRYNEQF